Below are 30 T cell receptor beta chains sequenced from a single sample in a study of T cell responses to AZD1222 COVID-19 vaccine. Assay used: immunoSEQ multiplex PCR; TCRdb lists only in-frame clones, some missing. The table has roughly 120,000 clones, about 86% seen once. The sample was peripheral blood, taken on day 0 of AZD1222 vaccination. The receptor source for this set is an adult in good health.

This chain connects TRBV28 to TRBJ2-7; 10 nucleotides line up with TRBD1. The CDR3 consists of 14 residues. Germline CDR1 reads MDHEN; CDR2 reads SYDVKM. J was trimmed by 6 bases and V by 0 bases; bases with no gene match: 2. CDR3 sequence reads: CASSLWTGGSEQYF. In DNA form, the CDR3 reads TGTGCCAGCAGTTTATGGACAGGGGGCAGCGAGCAGTACTTC. Filled out from reference TRBV28 and TRBJ2-7, the complete variable domain reads DVKVTQSSRYLVKRTGEKVFLECVQDMDHENMFWYRQDPGLGLRLIYFSYDVKMKEKGDIPEGYSVSREKKERFSLILESASTNQTSMYLCASSLWTGGSEQYFGPGTRLTVT.

V gene TRBV6-2 or TRBV6-3 combines with J gene TRBJ1-5; D remains unclear. V was shortened by 0 bases and J by 7 bases, with 10 bases between the two germline ends. The CDR3 covers 14 residues. CDR1 and CDR2 (germline): MNHEY, SVGEGT. CDR3 amino acids: CASSYSAGGQPQHF. The CDR3 DNA follows: TGTGCCAGCAGTTACTCGGCTGGCGGGCAGCCCCAGCATTTT.

V and J are TRBV7-3 and TRBJ2-1; TRBD2 matches at 13 bases. Trimming cost V 5 bases and J 11 bases; bases outside gene matches: 6. This CDR3 spans 14 amino acids. The V gene's germline CDR1 is SGHTA and CDR2 FQGTGA. CDR3 in amino acids: CASSPGLAGMKQFF. DNA for the CDR3: TGTGCCAGCAGCCCGGGACTAGCGGGAATGAAGCAGTTCTTC.

The chain links TRBV9 to TRBJ1-5, with D hard to call. The length of the CDR3 is 14 residues. The V end was cut by 4 bases, the J end by 4 bases, with 12 bases between. CDR1 is SGDLS, CDR2 YYNGEE, per germline. The CDR3 coding sequence is TGTGCCAGCAGCTCAGGACCCGGGAATCAGCCCCAGCATTTT. It encodes CASSSGPGNQPQHF.

V usage is TRBV6-5 and J usage is TRBJ2-7; 7 bases line up with TRBD1. This CDR3 contains 14 residues. From germline, CDR1 is MNHEY and CDR2 SVGAGI. V lost 8 bases to trimming and J lost 2 bases; unmatched junction nucleotides: 9. CDR3: CASRWTGDTYEQYF. CDR3 sequence (DNA): TGTGCCAGCCGTTGGACAGGTGACACCTACGAGCAGTACTTC.

J is TRBJ2-1 and V is TRBV5-8; TRBD1 might be the D (5 bases). CDR1 is SGHTS and CDR2 is YDEGEE in the germline V gene. The CDR3 is 12 residues long. With 2 bases removed from V and 9 bases from J, the gap between germline ends came to 9 bases. This CDR3 is CASSLWGSEQFF. For the CDR3, the DNA is TGTGCCAGCAGCTTATGGGGCAGTGAGCAGTTCTTC.

This clone was seen only once. The chain carries TRBV5-5 and TRBJ1-4; 10 positions agree with TRBD1. The ends lost 3 bases at V and 8 bases at J; junction bases unmatched: 7. Germline CDR1 reads SGHKS; CDR2 reads YYEKEE (reference sequence). The CDR3 covers 15 residues. The CDR3 region is CASSSRQGAREKLFF. DNA of the CDR3: TGTGCCAGCAGCTCCAGACAGGGGGCGCGGGAAAAACTGTTTTTT.

The rearrangement joins TRBV5-5 to TRBJ2-7; D is ambiguous. The CDR3 consists of 17 residues. V gave up 4 bases and J gave up 6 bases, with 26 bases separating them. Germline V gene lookup returns CDR1 SGHKS and CDR2 YYEKEE (reference sequence). This CDR3 reads CASSQNSRVELKGEQYF. Written as DNA, the CDR3 is TGTGCCAGCAGCCAAAATTCAAGGGTGGAACTCAAGGGCGAGCAGTACTTC.

This sequence joins TRBV9 and TRBJ2-1, with D unresolved. V lost 0 bases to trimming and J lost 1 base, with 8 bases between them. CDR1 is SGDLS, CDR2 YYNGEE, per germline. The CDR3 is 15 amino acids. CDR3 nucleotides: TGTGCCAGCAGCGTAGGAGGCACGTCCTACAATGAGCAGTTCTTC. Its translation is CASSVGGTSYNEQFF.

The rearrangement joins TRBV5-1 to TRBJ1-4, with TRBD1 identical over 7 bases. V dropped 4 bases and J dropped 7; count of bases not matched to a gene: 7. Germline lookup yields CDR1 SGHRS and CDR2 YFSETQ. CDR3 length equals 14 residues. The CDR3 DNA reads TGCGCCAGCAGCGACAGGGTTTGGAGTGAAAAACTGTTTTTT. It yields the protein CASSDRVWSEKLFF. Full variable domain (missing parts from reference TRBV5-1 and TRBJ1-4): KAGVTQTPRYLIKTRGQQVTLSCSPISGHRSVSWYQQTPGQGLQFLFEYFSETQRNKGNFPGRFSGRQFSNSRSEMNVSTLELGDSALYLCASSDRVWSEKLFFGSGTQLSVL.

The chain uses TRBV4-1 and TRBJ2-7; unclear D gene. The germline V gene has CDR1 MGHRA and CDR2 YSYEKL. The ends were cut back, 9 bases at V and 1 base at J, with 4 bases in the middle. This CDR3 has 10 amino acids. The CDR3 reads CARWSYEQYF. The DNA for the CDR3 is TGCGCCAGGTGGTCCTACGAGCAGTACTTC.

V and J are TRBV11-2 and TRBJ2-1, with TRBD2 as a possible D gene (6 bases). The CDR3 totals 15 residues. Germline assignment: CDR1 SGHAT and CDR2 FQNNGV. V was clipped by 4 bases and J by 3 bases, with 13 bases between them. Here the CDR3 reads CASSSPSGFYNEQFF. CDR3 nucleotides: TGTGCCAGCAGCTCCCCAAGCGGGTTCTACAATGAGCAGTTCTTC. The variable domain in full, completed from reference TRBV11-2 and TRBJ2-1, reads EAGVAQSPRYKIIEKRQSVAFWCNPISGHATLYWYQQILGQGPKLLIQFQNNGVVDDSQLPKDRFSAERLKGVDSTLKIQPAKLEDSAVYLCASSSPSGFYNEQFFGPGTRLTVL.

This clone appeared once. The gene calls are TRBV15 and TRBJ2-4, with 7 bases fitting TRBD1. CDR3 length equals 14 residues. Germline lookup yields CDR1 LNHNV and CDR2 YYDKDF (reference sequence). Trimming removed 6 bases from V and 1 base from J; junction bases left unmatched: 3. In DNA form, the CDR3 reads TGTGCCACCAGTTTGGACAGGGCCAAAAACATTCAGTACTTC. It is translated as CATSLDRAKNIQYF.

The V and J genes are TRBV7-8 and TRBJ1-4; TRBD1 aligns across 11 bases. Per the germline V gene, CDR1 is SGHVS and CDR2 is FQNEAQ. The CDR3 is made up of 14 amino acids. The V and J ends lost 3 bases and 10 bases, in that order; junction bases with no gene match: 4. Here the CDR3 DNA reads TGTGCCAGCAGCTTTGGACAGGGGGCAGGAAAACTGTTTTTT. Encoded protein: CASSFGQGAGKLFF.

The chain recombines TRBV19 with TRBJ1-2; D uncertain. The V and J ends lost 3 bases and 7 bases respectively, with 18 bases between them. Germline V gene sequence: CDR1 LNHDA, CDR2 SQIVND (reference sequence). This CDR3 is built from 15 residues. CDR3 DNA sequence: TGTGCCAGTAGTATGGTAGTTGACCGTTTCGCTGGCTACACCTTC. Its translation is CASSMVVDRFAGYTF.

The CDR3 coding sequence is TGCAGCGTTGTAGTCAGCACTAATGAAAAACTGTTTTTT. This sequence encodes CSVVVSTNEKLFF. The chain joins TRBV29-1 to TRBJ1-4; D not resolved. CDR1 and CDR2 (germline): SQVTM, ANQGSEA. The length of the CDR3 is 13 residues. Trimming took 4 bases from V and 2 from J, leaving 8 bases between them.

CDR3 residues: CASSPGGHSPLHF. In DNA form, the CDR3 reads TGTGCCAGCAGCCCAGGGGGTCATTCACCCCTCCACTTT. This rearrangement joins TRBV7-3 to TRBJ1-6; 7 positions agree with TRBD1. V shed 5 bases and J 8 bases; nucleotides not matched to a gene: 3. Germline CDR1 reads SGHTA; CDR2 reads FQGTGA. The CDR3 has 13 residues.

The J gene is TRBJ2-5, the V gene TRBV30, with D hard to call. The germline V gene has CDR1 GTSNPN and CDR2 SVGIG (reference sequence). Trimming took off 3 bases at V and 5 bases at J, with 7 bases between the two ends. CDR3 length: 11 residues. CDR3 in amino acids: CAWRLGETQYF. The CDR3 DNA is TGTGCCTGGAGGTTAGGGGAGACCCAGTACTTC.

The chain carries TRBV10-3 and TRBJ2-1; D call uncertain. Germline loops: CDR1 ENHRY, CDR2 SYGVKD. The germline V and J ends were trimmed by 10 bases and 7 bases, with 17 bases remaining between them. This CDR3 spans 13 amino acids. CDR3 bases: TGTGCCAGCCGTGAACAGCCGGTGAATGAGCAGTTCTTC. Residues: CASREQPVNEQFF.

The CDR3 region has the DNA TGTGCCAGCAGATTCGGGCCTTACTATGGCTACACCTTC. Protein: CASRFGPYYGYTF. This chain joins TRBV2 and TRBJ1-2; D remains ambiguous. Trimming removed 6 bases from V and 3 bases from J, with 11 bases in between. This CDR3 has 13 amino acids. The germline gives CDR1 SNHLY, CDR2 FYNNEI.

The rearrangement joins TRBV7-8 to TRBJ1-4; D remains ambiguous. The CDR3 covers 12 residues. Trimming stripped 4 bases from V and 7 bases from J, with 7 bases between. The germline V gene has CDR1 SGHVS and CDR2 FQNEAQ. CDR3: CASSYRGEKLFF. DNA of the CDR3: TGTGCCAGCAGCTACAGAGGTGAAAAACTGTTTTTT.

The chain has TRBV4-1 and TRBJ2-2, with D possibly being TRBD2 (6 bases). Trimming removed 4 bases at V and 3 bases at J, with 12 bases between. Germline V CDR1 and CDR2: MGHRA, YSYEKL. This CDR3 has 15 amino acids. As DNA, the CDR3 is TGCGCCAGCAGCCCAAACCCGGGAGACACCGGGGAGCTGTTTTTT. This encodes CASSPNPGDTGELFF.

The J gene is TRBJ1-1, the V gene TRBV2, with no clear D. The V gene's germline CDR1 is SNHLY and CDR2 FYNNEI. The CDR3 totals 12 residues. V shed 6 bases and J shed 0 bases, with 5 bases lying between them. CDR3 sequence (DNA): TGTGCCAGCAGCGTCATGAACACTGAAGCTTTCTTT. Its protein product is CASSVMNTEAFF. The whole variable domain, filled in from reference TRBV2 and TRBJ1-1, reads EPEVTQTPSHQVTQMGQEVILRCVPISNHLYFYWYRQILGQKVEFLVSFYNNEISEKSEIFDDQFSVERPDGSNFTLKIRSTKLEDSAMYFCASSVMNTEAFFGQGTRLTVV.

The genes are TRBV11-2 and TRBJ2-7; perhaps TRBD2 as D (5 bases). Germline loops: CDR1 SGHAT, CDR2 FQNNGV. The CDR3 is 15 amino acids. V shed 1 base and J shed 0 bases, with 10 bases lying between them. The DNA of the CDR3 is TGTGCCAGCAGCTTAGGGGCAGGACTCTCCTACGAGCAGTACTTC. It specifies CASSLGAGLSYEQYF.

J is TRBJ2-7 and V is TRBV6-5; no definite D call. Germline CDR1 is MNHEY and CDR2 is SVGAGI. Trimming shortened V by 6 bases and J by 0 bases, and 15 bases separated the two germline ends. The CDR3 runs 15 residues. CDR3 in DNA: TGTGCCAGCAGAAACTATCAAGGAGTCTCCTACGAGCAGTACTTC. Amino acid sequence: CASRNYQGVSYEQYF.

CDR3 DNA: TGTGCCAGCTCACCAAACAGGGGGACAGATACGCAGTATTTT. Protein: CASSPNRGTDTQYF. This sequence joins TRBV18 and TRBJ2-3; 8 bases match TRBD1. CDR3 length: 14 amino acids. Per germline, CDR1 KGHSH and CDR2 LQKENI. The V gene end was trimmed by 2 bases and the J gene end by 3 bases; junction bases not matched to a gene: 1.

The chain recombines TRBV3-1 (or the pseudogene TRBV3-2) with TRBJ1-2, with a possible D match to TRBD1 (6 bases). CDR3 size: 15 residues. The germline V gene has CDR1 LGHDT and CDR2 YNNKEL (reference sequence). V shed 1 base and J shed 8 bases, with 17 bases lying between them. The CDR3 here is CASSQAYREGRGYTF. CDR3 nucleotide sequence: TGTGCCAGCAGCCAAGCATACAGGGAGGGTCGCGGCTACACCTTC.

The chain recombines TRBV12-3 or TRBV12-4 with TRBJ2-1; D gene ambiguous. This CDR3 is built from 13 residues. Trimming left V 4 bases short and J 5 bases short, with 9 bases between. The CDR3 spells CASSSNFHNEQFF. Here the CDR3 DNA reads TGTGCCAGCAGTTCAAATTTTCACAATGAGCAGTTCTTC.

J is TRBJ2-1 and V is TRBV2; tentative D call: TRBD2 (6 bases). The V and J ends lost 5 bases and 8 bases respectively, with 16 bases between them. CDR1 SNHLY and CDR2 FYNNEI come from the germline V gene. The CDR3 sequence is 14 residues long. The CDR3 nucleotides read TGTGCCAGCAGTCAAGGACTATGGGGCGATGAGCAGTTCTTC. As protein: CASSQGLWGDEQFF. The full variable domain, in which reference TRBV2 and TRBJ2-1 provide the parts outside the CDR3, is EPEVTQTPSHQVTQMGQEVILRCVPISNHLYFYWYRQILGQKVEFLVSFYNNEISEKSEIFDDQFSVERPDGSNFTLKIRSTKLEDSAMYFCASSQGLWGDEQFFGPGTRLTVL.

The chain combines TRBV7-3 with TRBJ2-1; 8 nucleotides agree with TRBD2. CDR1 SGHTA and CDR2 FQGTGA come from the germline V gene. This CDR3 is built from 13 residues. J lost 6 bases, V lost 2 bases, and 0 bases had no gene match. The CDR3 region is CASSLGTSNEQFF. The CDR3 coding sequence is TGTGCCAGCAGCTTAGGGACTAGCAATGAGCAGTTCTTC.